The following is a T cell receptor (beta chain) sequence with its context. The data belong to a study of OX40 agonist ivuxolimab in advanced cancers. The CDR3 is made up of 15 amino acids. CDR1 SGDLS and CDR2 YYNGEE come from the germline V gene. V dropped 4 bases and J dropped 11; count of bases not matched to a gene: 17. Data came from immunoSEQ multiplex PCR; TCRdb stores just in-frame clones and leaves some out. Here the sample spans 65,000 to 70,000 clones, 85% to 90% being singletons. The TCR sequence derives from an adult with an advanced solid tumor such as melanoma, head and neck, liver or kidney cancer. The V and J genes are TRBV9 and TRBJ1-1, with 7 bases aligning to TRBD1. The sequenced sample was CD4+ or CD8+ T cells sorted from blood, obtained in a trial of the OX40 agonist ivuxolimab. This CDR3 reads CASSPRDSGSRLAFF. CDR3 nucleotide sequence: TGTGCCAGCAGCCCACGGGACAGCGGAAGCCGTCTTGCTTTCTTT.